This is a list of T cell receptor beta chains from one sample in a study of blood T cells in healthy people across ages. TCRdb redid the calling of the 5' RACE reads with MiXCR, one entry per CDR3 protein. The data show approximately 830,000 distinct CDR3 sequences, 62% seen once. Specimen: blood. The source of these receptors is a man aged 25-45 years in good health. CDR3s include the opening cysteine and the closing phenylalanine or tryptophan. A D gene is named only where the DNA matches it firmly. Part of the rows lack a size; the others show once, few, many or a class for expanded clones.

CDR3 protein: CASSLENGGFTDTQYF
CDR3 DNA: TGTGCCAGCAGCTTAGAAAACGGGGGTTTCACAGATACGCAGTATTTT
D gene: NA
V gene: TRBV7-2
clone size: NA
J gene: TRBJ2-3

CDR3 protein: CASSLTGAGDNSPLHF
CDR3 DNA: TGTGCCAGCTCCCTCACAGGGGCGGGTGATAATTCACCCCTCCACTTT
D gene: TRBD1
V gene: TRBV18
clone size: NA
J gene: TRBJ1-6

CDR3 protein: CASGTGGRLDTQYF
CDR3 DNA: TGTGCCAGCGGGACAGGGGGAAGGTTGGATACGCAGTATTTT
D gene: TRBD1
V gene: TRBV9
clone size: once
J gene: TRBJ2-3

CDR3 protein: CASSVDLDRGNYGYTF
CDR3 DNA: TGTGCCAGCAGCGTCGACTTGGACAGGGGGAACTATGGCTACACCTTC
D gene: TRBD1
V gene: TRBV9
clone size: NA
J gene: TRBJ1-2

CDR3 protein: CASAMSLSSYNEQFF
CDR3 DNA: TGTGCCAGCGCGATGAGCCTCAGCTCCTACAATGAGCAGTTCTTC
D gene: NA
V gene: TRBV7-3
clone size: NA
J gene: TRBJ2-1

CDR3 protein: CASSLAPAGGEQYF
CDR3 DNA: TGCGCCAGCAGCTTGGCCCCAGCGGGGGGCGAGCAGTACTTC
D gene: TRBD2
V gene: TRBV5-1
clone size: NA
J gene: TRBJ2-7

CDR3 protein: CASSLEGSQPQHF
CDR3 DNA: TGTGCCAGCAGTTTGGAGGGTAGTCAGCCCCAGCATTTT
D gene: NA
V gene: TRBV28
clone size: few
J gene: TRBJ1-5

CDR3 protein: CASSPTSGSYNEQFF
CDR3 DNA: TGTGCCAGCAGCCCGACTAGCGGCTCCTACAATGAGCAGTTCTTC
D gene: TRBD2
V gene: TRBV7-2
clone size: few
J gene: TRBJ2-1

CDR3 protein: CASSLDTAGYEKLFF
CDR3 DNA: TGTGCCAGCAGCTTAGATACGGCAGGGTATGAAAAACTGTTTTTT
D gene: NA
V gene: TRBV11-2
clone size: NA
J gene: TRBJ1-4

CDR3 protein: CASSLVFAHEQYF
CDR3 DNA: TGTGCCAGCAGCTTAGTATTCGCACACGAGCAGTACTTC
D gene: NA
V gene: TRBV7-9
clone size: NA
J gene: TRBJ2-7

CDR3 protein: CASAPGLVTEQYF
CDR3 DNA: TGTGCCAGCGCCCCGGGACTAGTTACCGAGCAGTACTTC
D gene: TRBD2
V gene: TRBV9
clone size: few
J gene: TRBJ2-7

CDR3 protein: CASSPTPLISEETQYF
CDR3 DNA: TGTGCCAGCAGCCCGACCCCCTTAATTAGCGAAGAGACCCAGTACTTC
D gene: NA
V gene: TRBV7-9
clone size: NA
J gene: TRBJ2-5

CDR3 protein: CASSDLPGVSYNEQFF
CDR3 DNA: TGTGCCAGCAGTGACTTACCGGGTGTCTCCTACAATGAGCAGTTCTTC
D gene: NA
V gene: TRBV6-4
clone size: NA
J gene: TRBJ2-1

CDR3 protein: CASCAGMSSYGYTF
CDR3 DNA: TGTGCCAGCTGCGCAGGGATGTCCAGCTATGGCTACACCTTC
D gene: NA
V gene: TRBV12-3/TRBV12-4
clone size: NA
J gene: TRBJ1-2

CDR3 protein: CALTSSGGVDEQFF
CDR3 DNA: TGTGCCTTGACCTCTAGCGGGGGGGTCGATGAGCAGTTCTTC
D gene: TRBD2
V gene: TRBV6-1
clone size: NA
J gene: TRBJ2-1

CDR3 protein: CASSQQHNTEAFF
CDR3 DNA: TGTGCCAGCAGCCAACAGCATAACACTGAAGCTTTCTTT
D gene: NA
V gene: TRBV3-1
clone size: NA
J gene: TRBJ1-1

CDR3 protein: CASSQDWSVEQYF
CDR3 DNA: TGTGCCAGCAGCCAAGATTGGTCGGTCGAGCAGTACTTC
D gene: NA
V gene: TRBV14
clone size: NA
J gene: TRBJ2-7

CDR3 protein: CASTLGGQGGYTF
CDR3 DNA: TGTGCCAGCACCCTGGGGGGGCAGGGTGGCTACACCTTC
D gene: NA
V gene: TRBV28
clone size: NA
J gene: TRBJ1-2

CDR3 protein: CASSTRQGGTGELFF
CDR3 DNA: TGCGCCAGCAGCACCAGACAGGGGGGCACCGGGGAGCTGTTTTTT
D gene: TRBD1
V gene: TRBV4-3
clone size: NA
J gene: TRBJ2-2

CDR3 protein: CASSVAGAESYEQYF
CDR3 DNA: TGTGCCAGCAGCGTAGCCGGAGCTGAATCCTACGAGCAGTACTTC
D gene: NA
V gene: TRBV11-1
clone size: NA
J gene: TRBJ2-7

CDR3 protein: CASTRSGGDTDTQYF
CDR3 DNA: TGTGCCAGCACCCGAAGCGGGGGGGACACAGATACGCAGTATTTT
D gene: TRBD2
V gene: TRBV25-1
clone size: NA
J gene: TRBJ2-3

CDR3 protein: CASSADARLSSYEQYF
CDR3 DNA: TGTGCCAGCAGCGCGGACGCGAGGCTGAGCTCCTACGAGCAGTACTTC
D gene: NA
V gene: TRBV9
clone size: few
J gene: TRBJ2-7

CDR3 protein: CASSYGSAWGDTDTQYF
CDR3 DNA: TGTGCCAGCAGTTACGGAAGCGCGTGGGGAGACACAGATACGCAGTATTTT
D gene: NA
V gene: TRBV6-5
clone size: NA
J gene: TRBJ2-3

CDR3 protein: CSAERPNFQETQYF
CDR3 DNA: TGCAGTGCAGAAAGGCCTAACTTTCAAGAGACCCAGTACTTC
D gene: NA
V gene: TRBV20-1
clone size: NA
J gene: TRBJ2-5

CDR3 protein: CASSFGGGDGYTF
CDR3 DNA: TGTGCCAGCAGTTTTGGCGGGGGAGATGGCTACACCTTC
D gene: NA
V gene: TRBV12-3/TRBV12-4
clone size: few
J gene: TRBJ1-2

CDR3 protein: CASRRTSGNTGELFF
CDR3 DNA: TGTGCCAGCAGGCGGACTAGCGGGAACACCGGGGAGCTGTTTTTT
D gene: TRBD2
V gene: TRBV25-1
clone size: once
J gene: TRBJ2-2

CDR3 protein: CASGPGRGFAYGYTF
CDR3 DNA: TGTGCTAGTGGTCCGGGGAGGGGCTTTGCCTATGGCTACACCTTC
D gene: NA
V gene: TRBV12-5
clone size: NA
J gene: TRBJ1-2

CDR3 protein: CSVGTGYTGELFF
CDR3 DNA: TGCAGCGTTGGAACAGGGTACACCGGGGAGCTGTTTTTT
D gene: NA
V gene: TRBV29-1
clone size: NA
J gene: TRBJ2-2

CDR3 protein: CASSSGDREWNEKLFF
CDR3 DNA: TGCGCCAGCAGCTCCGGCGACAGGGAATGGAATGAAAAACTGTTTTTT
D gene: TRBD1
V gene: TRBV7-6
clone size: NA
J gene: TRBJ1-4

CDR3 protein: CASSLAPGQEREQYF
CDR3 DNA: TGTGCCAGCAGCTTGGCCCCGGGACAGGAGAGGGAGCAGTACTTC
D gene: TRBD1
V gene: TRBV7-8
clone size: NA
J gene: TRBJ2-7